The 24 T cell receptor beta chains below come from one sample, sequenced in a study of cytomegalovirus exposure and HLA in healthy donors (dated by TCRdb to about 2017). Libraries were prepared through the immunoSEQ multiplex PCR assay. For the multiplex PCR, a mixture combining 60 forward primers for TCR Vbeta segments and 13 reverse primers for TCR Jbeta segments was used. TCRdb stores this immuneACCESS table with in-frame sequences only. Part of the clones is absent; in the studies checked, under half of the shortfall reflects unresolved V genes, and no reason is known for the rest. The sample table lists around 240,000 clones, over 80% of them with a count of one. 4.5% to 6% of the sample comes from the top ten. The sequencing input was PBMCs. The receptors here all came from a woman between 35 and 50 years old in good health and CMV-seropositive.

The chain joins TRBV15 to TRBJ1-3, with 10 bases lining up with TRBD1. CDR1 and CDR2 (germline): LNHNV, YYDKDF (reference sequence). The CDR3 length is 15 residues. J was trimmed by 4 bases and V by 3 bases; bases with no gene match: 3. The CDR3 loop reads CATSRGQGYGNTIYF. The CDR3 bases are TGTGCCACCAGCAGGGGACAGGGGTACGGAAACACCATATATTTT.

This chain links TRBV19 with TRBJ1-5, with 7 positions matching TRBD1. This CDR3 is 14 amino acids long. CDR1 and CDR2 (germline): LNHDA, SQIVND (reference sequence). Trimming took 7 bases from V and 3 from J; bases not matched to a gene: 6. The CDR3 nucleotides are TGTGCCAGTACTACAGGGGCGAACAATCAGCCCCAGCATTTT. Translated: CASTTGANNQPQHF. The entire variable domain, with the rest obtained from reference TRBV19 and TRBJ1-5, is as follows: DGGITQSPKYLFRKEGQNVTLSCEQNLNHDAMYWYRQDPGQGLRLIYYSQIVNDFQKGDIAEGYSVSREKKESFPLTVTSAQKNPTAFYLCASTTGANNQPQHFGDGTRLSIL.

The chain carries TRBV2 and TRBJ2-7; 7 positions match TRBD2. The CDR3 sequence is 18 residues long. The V gene end was trimmed by 2 bases and the J gene end by 4 bases; junction bases not matched to a gene: 17. Germline V lookup: CDR1 SNHLY, CDR2 FYNNEI. This CDR3 reads CASSESGTITPSLYEQYF. The CDR3 DNA follows: TGTGCCAGCAGTGAATCCGGGACTATCACCCCAAGCTTATACGAGCAGTACTTC.

V and J are TRBV7-9 and TRBJ2-3; the match to TRBD2 covers 9 bases. V was pared by 4 bases and J by 2 bases, with 7 bases of the junction left unmatched. The V gene's germline CDR1 is SEHNR and CDR2 FQNEAQ (reference sequence). The CDR3 spans 16 residues. The CDR3 region has the DNA TGTGCCAGCAGCTCGGCGGGCGGGAGGGCCACAGATACGCAGTATTTT. It is translated as CASSSAGGRATDTQYF.

This clone was detected a few times. At the DNA level, this CDR3 is encoded by other sequences in the same sample as well. The chain employs TRBV30 and TRBJ1-5; the match to TRBD1 covers 7 bases. CDR1 and CDR2 (germline): GTSNPN, SVGIG (reference sequence). This CDR3 comprises 13 residues. The ends lost 2 bases at V and 7 bases at J; junction bases unmatched: 5. The CDR3 sequence is CAWSPRGEQPQHF. CDR3 DNA: TGTGCCTGGAGTCCCAGGGGGGAACAGCCCCAGCATTTT.

The chain links TRBV5-4 to TRBJ2-3; the match to TRBD2 covers 9 bases. The CDR3 is 14 amino acids. CDR1 SGHNT and CDR2 YYREEE come from the germline V gene (reference sequence). Germline trimming cut 4 bases from V and 5 bases from J; bases unmatched to any gene: 5. The CDR3 region is CASSTEREEDTQYF. CDR3 nucleotides: TGTGCCAGCAGCACGGAGCGGGAGGAAGATACGCAGTATTTT.

In this sample, this clone turned up once. The rearrangement uses TRBV6-5 and TRBJ2-3; 7 bases map to TRBD1. The V and J ends lost 6 bases and 0 bases, in that order; junction bases with no gene match: 6. This CDR3 has 15 residues. CDR1 is MNHEY, CDR2 SVGAGI, per germline. CDR3: CASRIGQASTDTQYF. In nucleotides, the CDR3 is TGTGCCAGCAGAATCGGACAGGCGAGCACAGATACGCAGTATTTT.

The gene calls are TRBV2 and TRBJ1-2; tentative D call: TRBD1 (6 bases). The V gene lost 10 bases and the J gene lost 10 bases, with 19 bases spanning the gap. The CDR3 contains 12 residues. In germline, CDR1 is SNHLY, CDR2 FYNNEI. The CDR3 region has the DNA TGTGCCACCTCGGCCCAGGGGCGCGTCTACACCTTC. Amino acids: CATSAQGRVYTF.

The chain employs TRBV2 and TRBJ2-1, with 10 nucleotides matching TRBD2. Trimming at V came to 5 bases and at J to 1 base, leaving 5 bases not matched to a gene. The CDR3 is made up of 16 amino acids. Germline CDR1 SNHLY, CDR2 FYNNEI. This CDR3 is CASSFTSGKSYNEQFF. Written as DNA, the CDR3 is TGTGCCAGCAGTTTTACTAGCGGGAAGTCCTACAATGAGCAGTTCTTC.

The chain employs TRBV5-4 and TRBJ2-1, with 14 bases fitting TRBD2. Germline V gives CDR1 SGHNT, CDR2 YYREEE (reference sequence). The CDR3 spans 19 residues. V trimming: 5 bases; J trimming: 7 bases; junction bases outside the gene matches: 17. The CDR3 DNA reads TGTGCCAGCAGTGACCCCGGGACTAGCGGGAGAGCCGATATAAATGAGCAGTTCTTC. Translating gives CASSDPGTSGRADINEQFF.

The rearrangement links TRBV5-6 to TRBJ2-7, with a weak D call TRBD2 (5 bases). V dropped 5 bases and J dropped 6 bases, with 12 bases sitting between them. Per the germline V gene, CDR1 is SGHDT and CDR2 is YYEEEE. This CDR3 spans 12 amino acids. The CDR3 region has the DNA TGTGCCAGCAGTCCGGGGAGCCTCGAGCAGTACTTC. Its protein product is CASSPGSLEQYF. Drawing the rest from reference TRBV5-6 and TRBJ2-7, the complete variable domain is DAGVTQSPTHLIKTRGQQVTLRCSPKSGHDTVSWYQQALGQGPQFIFQYYEEEERQRGNFPDRFSGHQFPNYSSELNVNALLLGDSALYLCASSPGSLEQYFGPGTRLTVT.

V gene TRBV11-2 combines with J gene TRBJ2-1; perhaps TRBD2 as D (6 bases). There are 15 residues in the CDR3. The V gene lost 5 bases and the J gene lost 3 bases, with 14 bases spanning the gap. The germline V gene has CDR1 SGHAT and CDR2 FQNNGV. CDR3 nucleotides: TGTGCCAGCAGCCGCGGTGGCGGGAACTACAATGAGCAGTTCTTC. This sequence encodes CASSRGGGNYNEQFF.

J is TRBJ2-1 and V is TRBV5-4; TRBD2 matches at 13 bases. Looked up from germline, CDR1 is SGHNT and CDR2 is YYREEE (reference sequence). The CDR3 is 17 residues long. The V and J ends lost 4 bases and 0 bases, in that order; junction bases with no gene match: 4. Written as DNA, the CDR3 is TGTGCCAGCAGCCAGGGACTAGCGGGAACCTCCTACAATGAGCAGTTCTTC. Translating it yields CASSQGLAGTSYNEQFF. The full variable domain, in which reference TRBV5-4 and TRBJ2-1 provide the parts outside the CDR3, is ETGVTQSPTHLIKTRGQQVTLRCSSQSGHNTVSWYQQALGQGPQFIFQYYREEENGRGNFPPRFSGLQFPNYSSELNVNALELDDSALYLCASSQGLAGTSYNEQFFGPGTRLTVL.

Notes on this clone: A read error may account for a junction end that differs from germline. The rearrangement links TRBV7-9 to TRBJ1-4, with TRBD1 matching 7 bases. The germline gives CDR1 SEHNR, CDR2 FQNEAQ (reference sequence). The CDR3 extends over 12 amino acids. CDR3 sequence: CSSSYPTGLEFF. In DNA form, the CDR3 reads TGTTCCAGCAGCTACCCGACAGGGTTGGAGTTTTTT.

The chain recombines TRBV4-2 with TRBJ1-5; D may be TRBD1 (6 bases). Germline V gene data show CDR1 as LGHNA and CDR2 as YNFKEQ. Trimming removed 0 bases from V and 14 bases from J, with 14 bases in between. The CDR3 loop spans 13 amino acids. The CDR3 coding sequence is TGTGCCAGCAGCCAAGAGAGGGACACCGGCAAGCATTTT. Protein sequence: CASSQERDTGKHF.

This clone showed up just once. The chain is built from TRBV4-3 and TRBJ1-1; tentatively, D is TRBD1 (5 bases). Per germline, CDR1 LGHNA and CDR2 YSLEER. This CDR3 has 13 amino acids. Trimming cost V 4 bases and J 5 bases, with 11 bases left between them. In nucleotides, the CDR3 is TGCGCCAGCAGCCTCTTCCCAGGGACTGAAGCTTTCTTT. Encoded protein: CASSLFPGTEAFF.

This chain uses TRBV4-1 with TRBJ2-7; D possibly corresponds to TRBD2 (5 bases). Germline V CDR1 and CDR2: MGHRA, YSYEKL. CDR3 length equals 15 residues. V dropped 0 bases and J dropped 2 bases, with 11 bases sitting between them. CDR3 in DNA: TGCGCCAGCAGCCAAGAGAGGGCGGCGCCCTACGAGCAGTACTTC. This translates into CASSQERAAPYEQYF.

The chain joins TRBV10-3 to TRBJ1-1; TRBD1 matches at 8 bases. Per the germline V gene, CDR1 is ENHRY and CDR2 is SYGVKD. Unmatched junction bases numbered 9, after V lost 0 bases and J lost 6 bases. The CDR3 consists of 16 residues. CDR3 in DNA: TGTGCCATCAGTGAGTCGAACAGGGGGTCAAATCCTGAAGCTTTCTTT. This translates into CAISESNRGSNPEAFF.

The rearrangement uses TRBV6-1 and TRBJ1-1; D gene uncertain. The CDR3 is made up of 12 amino acids. Trimming removed 10 bases at V and 1 base at J, with 10 bases between. From germline, CDR1 is MNHNS and CDR2 SASEGT. The CDR3 DNA reads as TGTGCCAAGGACTTCTGGAACACTGAAGCTTTCTTT. Its translation is CAKDFWNTEAFF.

The V call is TRBV5-1, the J call TRBJ1-2; D possibly corresponds to TRBD1 (5 bases). The CDR3 length is 14 residues. V was pared by 0 bases and J by 8 bases, with 14 bases between. Germline V lookup: CDR1 SGHRS, CDR2 YFSETQ. Written as DNA, the CDR3 is TGCGCCAGCAGCTTGGGAGACCTGGGGCAAGGCTACACCTTC. Amino acid sequence: CASSLGDLGQGYTF.

The CDR3 nucleotides read TGTGCCAGTATGTATAACACTGAAGCTTTCTTT. The encoded protein is CASMYNTEAFF. The rearrangement joins TRBV19 to TRBJ1-1; D gene ambiguous. Per the germline V gene, CDR1 is LNHDA and CDR2 is SQIVND (reference sequence). The CDR3 extends over 11 amino acids. V lost 7 bases and J lost 2, with 5 bases in between.

The CDR3 reads CASSPPDRAYYGYTF. In nucleotides, the CDR3 is TGTGCCAGCAGTCCCCCGGACAGGGCGTACTATGGCTACACCTTC. This chain uses TRBV28 with TRBJ1-2, with 8 bases lining up with TRBD1. J was trimmed by 3 bases and V by 5 bases; bases with no gene match: 8. This CDR3 region has 15 residues. Germline V lookup: CDR1 MDHEN, CDR2 SYDVKM.

In this sample, this clone turned up once. The rearrangement joins TRBV7-2 to TRBJ2-5; 9 bases match TRBD2. Germline assignment: CDR1 SGHTA and CDR2 FQGNSA. The CDR3 consists of 14 residues. The junction had 3 bases not matched to a gene; V was cut back by 3 bases and J by 4 bases. CDR3 amino acids: CASSFGGRGETQYF. DNA for the CDR3: TGTGCCAGCAGCTTCGGCGGGAGGGGAGAGACCCAGTACTTC.

This clone has only a few counts. The chain carries TRBV5-4 and TRBJ2-5, with 10 nucleotides matching TRBD2. CDR1 and CDR2 from the germline V gene are SGHNT and YYREEE (reference sequence). This CDR3 contains 15 residues. V shed 2 bases, J shed 5 bases, and the junction held 6 bases outside the gene matches. CDR3 loop: CASSLSGGARETQYF. Here the CDR3 DNA reads TGTGCCAGCAGCTTAAGCGGGGGGGCTCGGGAGACCCAGTACTTC.